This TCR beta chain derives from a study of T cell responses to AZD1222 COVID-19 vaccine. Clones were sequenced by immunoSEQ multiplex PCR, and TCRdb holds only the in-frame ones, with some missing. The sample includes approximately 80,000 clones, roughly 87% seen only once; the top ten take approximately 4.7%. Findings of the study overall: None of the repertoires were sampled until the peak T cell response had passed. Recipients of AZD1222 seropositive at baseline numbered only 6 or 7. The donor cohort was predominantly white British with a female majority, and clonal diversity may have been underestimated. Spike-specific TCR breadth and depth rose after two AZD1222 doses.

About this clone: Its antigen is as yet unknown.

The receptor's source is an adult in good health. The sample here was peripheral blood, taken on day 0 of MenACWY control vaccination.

CDR3 coding DNA: TGTGCCAGCAGCTTGGGCGGGGGGGCTGATGGCTACACCTTC. It yields the protein CASSLGGGADGYTF. The chain joins TRBV5-4 to TRBJ1-2; weak D call: TRBD1 (6 bases). Germline V gives CDR1 SGHNT, CDR2 YYREEE (reference sequence). Trimming removed 0 bases at V and 6 bases at J, with 12 bases between. CDR3 length equals 14 residues.